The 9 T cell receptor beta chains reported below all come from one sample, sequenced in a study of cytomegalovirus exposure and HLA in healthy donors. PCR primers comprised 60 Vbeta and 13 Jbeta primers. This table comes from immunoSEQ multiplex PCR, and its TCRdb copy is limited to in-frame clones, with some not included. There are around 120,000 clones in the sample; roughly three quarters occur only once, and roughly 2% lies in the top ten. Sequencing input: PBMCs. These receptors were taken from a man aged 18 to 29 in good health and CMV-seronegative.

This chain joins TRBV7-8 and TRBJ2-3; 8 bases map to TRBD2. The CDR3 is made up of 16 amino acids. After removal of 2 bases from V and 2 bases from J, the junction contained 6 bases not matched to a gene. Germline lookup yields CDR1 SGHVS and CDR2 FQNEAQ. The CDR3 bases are TGTGCCAGCAGCTTAATATCAGCGGGAGCCACAGATACGCAGTATTTT. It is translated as CASSLISAGATDTQYF. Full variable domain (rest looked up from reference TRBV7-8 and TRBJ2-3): GAGVSQSPRYKVAKRGQDVALRCDPISGHVSLFWYQQALGQGPEFLTYFQNEAQLDKSGLPSDRFFAERPEGSVSTLKIQRTQQEDSAVYLCASSLISAGATDTQYFGPGTRLTVL.

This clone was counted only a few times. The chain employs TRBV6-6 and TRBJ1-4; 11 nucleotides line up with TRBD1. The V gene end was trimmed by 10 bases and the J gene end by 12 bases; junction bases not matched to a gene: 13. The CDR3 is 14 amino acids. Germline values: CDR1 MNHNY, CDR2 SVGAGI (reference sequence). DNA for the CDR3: TGTGCCACCTATGGGGACAGGGGGGTTTGGGAACTGTTTTTT. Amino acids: CATYGDRGVWELFF.

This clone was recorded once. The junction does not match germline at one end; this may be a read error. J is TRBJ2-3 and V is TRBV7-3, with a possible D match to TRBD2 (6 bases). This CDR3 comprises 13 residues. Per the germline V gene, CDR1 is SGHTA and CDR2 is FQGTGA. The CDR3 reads CASSLTSGPGADF. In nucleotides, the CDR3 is TGTGCCAGCAGCTTAACCTCGGGACCGGGAGCGGATTTT.

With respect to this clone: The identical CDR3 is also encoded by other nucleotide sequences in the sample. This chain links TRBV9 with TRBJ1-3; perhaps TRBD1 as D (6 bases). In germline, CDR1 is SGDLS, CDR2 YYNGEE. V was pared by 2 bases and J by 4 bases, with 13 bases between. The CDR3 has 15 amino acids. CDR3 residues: CASSVGGASGNTIYF. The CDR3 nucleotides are TGTGCCAGCAGCGTGGGGGGGGCGTCAGGAAACACCATATATTTT. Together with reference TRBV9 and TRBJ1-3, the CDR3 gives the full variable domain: DSGVTQTPKHLITATGQRVTLRCSPRSGDLSVYWYQQSLDQGLQFLIQYYNGEERAKGNILERFSAQQFPDLHSELNLSSLELGDSALYFCASSVGGASGNTIYFGEGSWLTVV.

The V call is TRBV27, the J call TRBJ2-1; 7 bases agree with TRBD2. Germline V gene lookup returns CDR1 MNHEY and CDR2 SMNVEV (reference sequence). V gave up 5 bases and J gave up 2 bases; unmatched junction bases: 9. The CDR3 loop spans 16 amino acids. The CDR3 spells CASSAFGLEAYNEQFF. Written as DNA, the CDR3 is TGTGCCAGCAGTGCATTCGGACTAGAAGCCTACAATGAGCAGTTCTTC.

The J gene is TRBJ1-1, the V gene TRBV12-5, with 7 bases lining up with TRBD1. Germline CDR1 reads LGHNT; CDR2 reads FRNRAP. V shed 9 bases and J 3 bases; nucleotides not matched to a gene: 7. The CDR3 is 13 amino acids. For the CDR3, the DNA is TGTGCTAGCGGGGACAGTTTCTACACTGAAGCTTTCTTT. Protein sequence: CASGDSFYTEAFF.

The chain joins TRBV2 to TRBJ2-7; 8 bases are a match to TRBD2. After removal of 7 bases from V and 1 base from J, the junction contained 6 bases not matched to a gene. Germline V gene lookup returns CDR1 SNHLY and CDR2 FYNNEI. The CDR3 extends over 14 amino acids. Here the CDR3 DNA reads TGTGCCAGCAAAAGCGGGAGTATATCCTACGAGCAGTACTTC. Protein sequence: CASKSGSISYEQYF.

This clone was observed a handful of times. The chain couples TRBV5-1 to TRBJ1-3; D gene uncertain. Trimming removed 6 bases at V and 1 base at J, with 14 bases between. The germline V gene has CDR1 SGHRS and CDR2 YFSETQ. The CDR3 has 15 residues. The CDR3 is CASTESTGSGNTIYF. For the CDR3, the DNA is TGCGCCAGCACCGAATCTACCGGTTCTGGAAACACCATATATTTT.

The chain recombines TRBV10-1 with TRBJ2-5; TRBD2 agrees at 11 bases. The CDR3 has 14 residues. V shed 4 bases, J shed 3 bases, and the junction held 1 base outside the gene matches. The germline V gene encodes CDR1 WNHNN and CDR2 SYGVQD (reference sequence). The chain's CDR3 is CASSGGLAEETQYF. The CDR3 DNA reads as TGCGCCAGCAGTGGGGGACTAGCGGAAGAGACCCAGTACTTC.